The clone carrying this T cell receptor (beta chain) was found once. Recruitment covered about 25 US areas and drew participants whose ages spanned roughly 18 to 89 years. Sequencing used immunoSEQ multiplex PCR; TCRdb keeps in-frame clones, though not all of them. Found here are roughly 300,000 clones, around 90% of them singletons; the top ten hold around 18%. The data were obtained in a study of blood T cell repertoires in COVID-19. Study-wide context: Collection of acute and convalescent COVID-19 samples took place in the United States, Italy and Spain. From T cells, B-cell-depleted T cells, or PBMCs came the material, which was cDNA or gDNA.

There are 14 residues in the CDR3. V shed 5 bases and J shed 2 bases, with 13 bases lying between them. Germline lookup yields CDR1 LNHDA and CDR2 SQIVND (reference sequence). This chain connects TRBV19 to TRBJ2-7; D gene unclear. The source material was PBMCs or T cells enriched from blood (not recorded which). The sequence came from a woman aged 25 to 39 who had recovered from COVID-19. CDR3 DNA sequence: TGTGCCAGTAGTCCTCAGTACGCCCCCTACGAGCAGTACTTC. Translation gives CASSPQYAPYEQYF.